The source of this TCR beta chain is a study of radiotherapy plus CTLA-4 blockade in lung cancer. Overall study context: There were objective responses in roughly a sixth of patients, and over 25% had disease control.

Profiled with immunoSEQ multiplex PCR; TCRdb holds only in-frame clones, not every one. The table has 50,000 to 65,000 clones, 65% to 80% seen once. Germline loops: CDR1 KGHSH, CDR2 LQKENI. The CDR3 length is 17 residues. V lost 3 bases, J lost 0 bases, and 3 bases stayed unmatched. In regard to this clone: Its cognate antigen is unknown. The sample carries other DNA sequences with the same CDR3.

Study-level results: The best prediction of response reportedly came from early blood T cell clone dynamics, with interferon-beta. In blood, TCR clones derived from the tumor expanded after radiotherapy plus ipilimumab.

The TCR was taken from a human donor with non-small cell lung cancer whose response to radiotherapy plus ipilimumab could not be evaluated. This chain connects TRBV18 to TRBJ2-2, with 11 bases that match TRBD2. The sample here was peripheral blood, taken from a patient treated with radiotherapy plus ipilimumab. CDR3 DNA: TGTGCCAGCTCACCGCTAGCGGGGGGATCGAACACCGGGGAGCTGTTTTTT. This translates into CASSPLAGGSNTGELFF.